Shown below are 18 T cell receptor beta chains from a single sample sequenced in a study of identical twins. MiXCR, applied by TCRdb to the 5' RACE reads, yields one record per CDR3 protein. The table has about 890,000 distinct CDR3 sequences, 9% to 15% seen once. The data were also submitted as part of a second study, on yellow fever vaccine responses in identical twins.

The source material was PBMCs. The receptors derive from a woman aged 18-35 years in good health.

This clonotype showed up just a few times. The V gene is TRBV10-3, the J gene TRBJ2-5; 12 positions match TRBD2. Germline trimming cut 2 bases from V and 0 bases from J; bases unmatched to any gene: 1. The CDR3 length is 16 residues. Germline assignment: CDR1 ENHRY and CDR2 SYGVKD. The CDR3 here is CAISETSGRYQETQYF. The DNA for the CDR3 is TGTGCCATCAGTGAGACTAGCGGGAGGTACCAAGAGACCCAGTACTTC.

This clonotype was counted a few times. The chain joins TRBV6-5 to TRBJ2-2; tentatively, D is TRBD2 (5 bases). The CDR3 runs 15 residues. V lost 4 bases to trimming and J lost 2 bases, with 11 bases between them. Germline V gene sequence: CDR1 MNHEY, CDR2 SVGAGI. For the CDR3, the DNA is TGTGCCAGCAGTTCCAGGAGGCTAAACACCGGGGAGCTGTTTTTT. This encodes CASSSRRLNTGELFF.

The CDR3 nucleotides are TGCGCCAGCAGCTTGGATGGGAGCGGGACGAGCAATGAGCAGTTCTTC. Translated: CASSLDGSGTSNEQFF. The rearrangement links TRBV5-1 to TRBJ2-1; TRBD2 matches 7 bases. CDR1 is SGHRS and CDR2 is YFSETQ in the germline V gene. V lost 0 bases to trimming and J lost 6 bases; unmatched junction nucleotides: 9. The CDR3 sequence is 16 residues long.

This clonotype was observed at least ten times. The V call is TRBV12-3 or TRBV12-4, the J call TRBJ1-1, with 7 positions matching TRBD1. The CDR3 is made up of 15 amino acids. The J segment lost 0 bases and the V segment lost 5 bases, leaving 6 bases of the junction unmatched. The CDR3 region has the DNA TGTGCCAGCAGTCCGAGACAGGGCGTGAACACTGAAGCTTTCTTT. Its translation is CASSPRQGVNTEAFF.

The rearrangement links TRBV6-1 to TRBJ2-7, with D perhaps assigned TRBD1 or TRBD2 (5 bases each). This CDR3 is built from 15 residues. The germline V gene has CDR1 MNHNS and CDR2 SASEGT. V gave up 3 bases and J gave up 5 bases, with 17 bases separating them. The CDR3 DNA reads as TGTGCCAGCAGTGAGTCCCGGGACCGCCTCCACGAGCAGTACTTC. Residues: CASSESRDRLHEQYF.

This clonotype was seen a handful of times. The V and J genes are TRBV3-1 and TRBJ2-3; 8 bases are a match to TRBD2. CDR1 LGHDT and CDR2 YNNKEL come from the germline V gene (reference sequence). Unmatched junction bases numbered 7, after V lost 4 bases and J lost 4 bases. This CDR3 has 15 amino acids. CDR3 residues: CASSPRGGAADTQYF. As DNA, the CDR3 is TGTGCCAGCAGCCCACGGGGGGGGGCTGCAGATACGCAGTATTTT.

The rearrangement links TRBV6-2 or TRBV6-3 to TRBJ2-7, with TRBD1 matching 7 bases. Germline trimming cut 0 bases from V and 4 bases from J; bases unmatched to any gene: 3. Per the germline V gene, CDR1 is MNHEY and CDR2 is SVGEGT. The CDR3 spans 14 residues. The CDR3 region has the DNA TGTGCCAGCAGTTACTCGACAGGGTTGTACGAGCAGTACGTC. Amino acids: CASSYSTGLYEQYV.

The CDR3 loop is CASSQVGQGGYEQYF. DNA of the CDR3: TGTGCCAGCAGCCAAGTGGGACAGGGTGGGTACGAGCAGTACTTC. The rearrangement uses TRBV3-1 and TRBJ2-7; 9 nucleotides align to TRBD1. The length of the CDR3 is 15 residues. Germline CDR1 is LGHDT and CDR2 is YNNKEL (reference sequence). Unmatched junction bases numbered 5, after V lost 1 base and J lost 4 bases.

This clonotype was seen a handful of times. Here the CDR3 DNA reads TGTGCCAGCAGCCGTAGCGGGGGGGCGGATGAGCAGTTCTTC. Translation gives CASSRSGGADEQFF. The rearrangement uses TRBV7-7 and TRBJ2-1; 11 bases fit TRBD2. With 5 bases clipped from V and 8 bases from J, the junction kept 5 bases outside the gene matches. Germline loops: CDR1 SSHAT, CDR2 FNYEAQ (reference sequence). This CDR3 is 14 amino acids long.

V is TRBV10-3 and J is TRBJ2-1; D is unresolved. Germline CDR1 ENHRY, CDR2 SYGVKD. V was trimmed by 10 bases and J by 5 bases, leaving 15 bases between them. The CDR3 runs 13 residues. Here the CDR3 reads CATRPTRDNEQFF. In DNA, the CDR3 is TGTGCCACGAGACCGACTCGCGACAATGAGCAGTTCTTC.

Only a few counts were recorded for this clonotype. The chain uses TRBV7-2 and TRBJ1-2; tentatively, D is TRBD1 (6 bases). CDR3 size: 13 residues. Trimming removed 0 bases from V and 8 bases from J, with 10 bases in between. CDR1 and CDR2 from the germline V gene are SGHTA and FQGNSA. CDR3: CASSLARGAGYTF. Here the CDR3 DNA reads TGTGCCAGCAGCTTAGCGCGGGGGGCGGGCTACACCTTC.

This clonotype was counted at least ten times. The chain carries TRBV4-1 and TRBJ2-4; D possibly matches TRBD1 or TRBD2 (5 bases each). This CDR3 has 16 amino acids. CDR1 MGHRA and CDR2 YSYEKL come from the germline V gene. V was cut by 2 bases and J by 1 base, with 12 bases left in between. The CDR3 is CASSQFGAGAKNIQYF. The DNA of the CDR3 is TGCGCCAGCAGCCAATTTGGGGCGGGTGCCAAAAACATTCAGTACTTC.

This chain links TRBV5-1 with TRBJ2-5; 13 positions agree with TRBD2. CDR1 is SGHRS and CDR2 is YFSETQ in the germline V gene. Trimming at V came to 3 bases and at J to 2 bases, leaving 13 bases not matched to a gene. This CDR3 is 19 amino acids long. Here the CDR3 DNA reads TGCGCCAGCAGCTATTGGACTAGCGGGGGACATTCGGGACAAGAGACCCAGTACTTC. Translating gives CASSYWTSGGHSGQETQYF.

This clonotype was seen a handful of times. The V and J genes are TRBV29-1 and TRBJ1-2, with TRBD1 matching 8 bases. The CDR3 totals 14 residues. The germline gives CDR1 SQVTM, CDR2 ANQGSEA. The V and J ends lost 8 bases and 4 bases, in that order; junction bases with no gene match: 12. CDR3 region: CSHGDTGGSYGYTF. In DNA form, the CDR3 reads TGCAGCCACGGGGACACAGGGGGGAGCTATGGCTACACCTTC.

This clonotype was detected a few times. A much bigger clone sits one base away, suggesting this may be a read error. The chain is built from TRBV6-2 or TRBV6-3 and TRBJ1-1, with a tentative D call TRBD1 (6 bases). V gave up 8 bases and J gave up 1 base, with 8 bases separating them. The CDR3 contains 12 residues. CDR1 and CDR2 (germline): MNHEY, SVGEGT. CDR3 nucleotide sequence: TGTGCCAGCGCGACAGGGAACACTGAAGCTTTCTTT. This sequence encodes CASATGNTEAFF.

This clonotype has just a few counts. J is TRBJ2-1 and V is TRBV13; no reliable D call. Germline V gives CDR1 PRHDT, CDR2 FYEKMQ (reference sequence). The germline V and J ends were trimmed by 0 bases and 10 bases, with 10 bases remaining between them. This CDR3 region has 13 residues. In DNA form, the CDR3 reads TGTGCCAGCAGCTTAGGGACCCCTGGGGAGCAGTTCTTC. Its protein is CASSLGTPGEQFF.

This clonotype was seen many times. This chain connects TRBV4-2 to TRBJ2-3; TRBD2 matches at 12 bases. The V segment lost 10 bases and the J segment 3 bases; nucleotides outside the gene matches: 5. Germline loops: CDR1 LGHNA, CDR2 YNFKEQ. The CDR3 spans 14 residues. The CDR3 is CATASGGETDTQYF. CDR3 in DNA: TGTGCCACTGCTAGCGGGGGGGAGACAGATACGCAGTATTTT.

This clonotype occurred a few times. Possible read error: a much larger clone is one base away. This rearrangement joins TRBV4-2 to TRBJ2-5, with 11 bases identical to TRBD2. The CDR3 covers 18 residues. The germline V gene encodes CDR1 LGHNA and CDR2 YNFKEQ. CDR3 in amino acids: CASSQTSGGLGIQETQHF. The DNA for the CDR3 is TGTGCCAGCAGCCAAACTAGCGGGGGCCTTGGAATCCAAGAGACCCAGCACTTC.